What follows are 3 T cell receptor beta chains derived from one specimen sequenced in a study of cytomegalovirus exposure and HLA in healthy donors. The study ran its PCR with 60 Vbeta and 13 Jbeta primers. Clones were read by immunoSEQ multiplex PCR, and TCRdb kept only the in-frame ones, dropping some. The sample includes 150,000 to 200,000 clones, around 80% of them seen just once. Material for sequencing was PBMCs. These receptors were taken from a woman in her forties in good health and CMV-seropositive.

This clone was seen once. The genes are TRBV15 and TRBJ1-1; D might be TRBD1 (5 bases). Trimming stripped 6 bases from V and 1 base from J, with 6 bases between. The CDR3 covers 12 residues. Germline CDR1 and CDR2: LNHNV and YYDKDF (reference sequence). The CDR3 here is CATRDRNTEAFF. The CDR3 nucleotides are TGTGCCACCAGAGACAGGAACACTGAAGCTTTCTTT. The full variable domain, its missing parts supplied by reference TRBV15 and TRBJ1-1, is DAMVIQNPRYQVTQFGKPVTLSCSQTLNHNVMYWYQQKSSQAPKLLFHYYDKDFNNEADTPDNFQSRRPNTSFCFLDIRSPGLGDTAMYLCATRDRNTEAFFGQGTRLTVV.

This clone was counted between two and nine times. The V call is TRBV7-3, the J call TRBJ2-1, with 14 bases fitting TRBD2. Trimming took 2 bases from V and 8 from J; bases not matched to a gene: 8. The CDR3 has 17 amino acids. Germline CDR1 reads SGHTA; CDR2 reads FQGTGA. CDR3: CASSLGGLAGAPDEQFF. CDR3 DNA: TGTGCCAGCAGCTTAGGGGGACTAGCGGGAGCCCCCGATGAGCAGTTCTTC. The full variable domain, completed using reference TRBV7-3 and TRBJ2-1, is GAGVSQTPSNKVTEKGKYVELRCDPISGHTALYWYRQSLGQGPEFLIYFQGTGAADDSGLPNDRFFAVRPEGSVSTLKIQRTERGDSAVYLCASSLGGLAGAPDEQFFGPGTRLTVL.

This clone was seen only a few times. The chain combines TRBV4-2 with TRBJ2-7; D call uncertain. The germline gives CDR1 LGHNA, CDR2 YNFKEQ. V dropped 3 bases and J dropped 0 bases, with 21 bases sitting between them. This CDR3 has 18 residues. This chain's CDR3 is CASSQETARPANSYEQYF. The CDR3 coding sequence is TGTGCCAGCAGCCAGGAAACTGCTAGGCCTGCCAACTCCTACGAGCAGTACTTC.